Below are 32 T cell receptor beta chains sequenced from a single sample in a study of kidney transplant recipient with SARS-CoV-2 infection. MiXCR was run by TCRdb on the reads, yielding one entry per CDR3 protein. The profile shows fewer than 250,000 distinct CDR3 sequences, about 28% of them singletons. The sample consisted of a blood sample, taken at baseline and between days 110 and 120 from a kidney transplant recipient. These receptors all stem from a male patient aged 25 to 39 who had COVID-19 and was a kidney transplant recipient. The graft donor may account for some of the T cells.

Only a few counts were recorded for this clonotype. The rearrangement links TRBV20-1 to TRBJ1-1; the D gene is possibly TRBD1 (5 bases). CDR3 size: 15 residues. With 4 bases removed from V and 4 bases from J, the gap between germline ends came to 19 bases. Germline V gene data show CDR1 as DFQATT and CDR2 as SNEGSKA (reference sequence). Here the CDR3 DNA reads TGCAGTGCTAAGAAGATCCAGGGTTTCTCCACTGAAGCTTTCTTT. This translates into CSAKKIQGFSTEAFF.

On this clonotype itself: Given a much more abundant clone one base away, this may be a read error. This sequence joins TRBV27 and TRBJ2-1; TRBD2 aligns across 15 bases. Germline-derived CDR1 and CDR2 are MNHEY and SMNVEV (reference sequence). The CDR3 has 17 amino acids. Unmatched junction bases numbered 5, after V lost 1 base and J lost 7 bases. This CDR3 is CASSLWTSGGVRNEQFF. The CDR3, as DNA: TGTGCCAGCAGTTTATGGACTAGCGGGGGGGTTCGTAATGAGCAGTTCTTC.

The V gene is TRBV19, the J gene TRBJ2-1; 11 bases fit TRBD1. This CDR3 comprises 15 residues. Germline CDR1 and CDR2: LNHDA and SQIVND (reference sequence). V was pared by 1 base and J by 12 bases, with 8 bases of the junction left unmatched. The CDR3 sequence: CASSIGGQGVGGQFF. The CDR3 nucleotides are TGTGCCAGTAGTATAGGGGGACAGGGGGTTGGTGGGCAGTTCTTC.

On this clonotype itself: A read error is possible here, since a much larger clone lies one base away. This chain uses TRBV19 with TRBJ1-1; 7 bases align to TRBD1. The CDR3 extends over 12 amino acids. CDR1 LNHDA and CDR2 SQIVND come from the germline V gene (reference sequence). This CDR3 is CASRQGGTEALF. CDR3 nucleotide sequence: TGTGCCAGTAGGCAGGGGGGGACTGAAGCTCTCTTT.

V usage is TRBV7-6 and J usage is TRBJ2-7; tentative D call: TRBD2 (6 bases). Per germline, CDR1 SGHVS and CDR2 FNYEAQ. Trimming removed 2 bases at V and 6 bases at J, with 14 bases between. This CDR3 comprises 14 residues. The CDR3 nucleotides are TGTGCCAGCAGCTTATTGGAGGGGCGGAGCGAGCAGTACTTC. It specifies CASSLLEGRSEQYF.

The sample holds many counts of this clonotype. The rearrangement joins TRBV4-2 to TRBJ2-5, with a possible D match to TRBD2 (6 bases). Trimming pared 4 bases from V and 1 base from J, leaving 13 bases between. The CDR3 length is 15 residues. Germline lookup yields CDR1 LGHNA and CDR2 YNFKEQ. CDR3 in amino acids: CASSRRRLGQETQYF. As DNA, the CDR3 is TGTGCCAGCAGCCGCCGAAGACTAGGCCAAGAGACCCAGTACTTC.

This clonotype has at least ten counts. The CDR3 spells CASSYRDRGTEAFF. CDR3 bases: TGTGCCAGCAGTTACCGGGACAGGGGAACTGAAGCTTTCTTT. The chain links TRBV11-2 to TRBJ1-1, with 10 bases that match TRBD1. Germline V lookup: CDR1 SGHAT, CDR2 FQNNGV. V was clipped by 6 bases and J by 5 bases; unmatched bases: 6. This CDR3 contains 14 residues.

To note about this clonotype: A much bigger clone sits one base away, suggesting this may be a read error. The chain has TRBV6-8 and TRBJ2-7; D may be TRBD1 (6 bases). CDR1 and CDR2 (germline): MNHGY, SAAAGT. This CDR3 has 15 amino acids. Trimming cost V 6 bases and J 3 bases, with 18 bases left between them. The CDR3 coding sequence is TGTGCCAGCAGCGATGCCGGGACACCCTACTACGAGCAGTACTTC. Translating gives CASSDAGTPYYEQYF.

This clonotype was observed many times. CDR3: CGSASRITQSRANVLTF. The CDR3 region has the DNA TGTGGCAGTGCTTCGAGGATAACACAAAGTCGGGCCAACGTCCTGACTTTC. The chain is built from TRBV8-2 and TRBJ2-6. TRBV8-2 is classified as a pseudogene. This CDR3 is 17 amino acids long.

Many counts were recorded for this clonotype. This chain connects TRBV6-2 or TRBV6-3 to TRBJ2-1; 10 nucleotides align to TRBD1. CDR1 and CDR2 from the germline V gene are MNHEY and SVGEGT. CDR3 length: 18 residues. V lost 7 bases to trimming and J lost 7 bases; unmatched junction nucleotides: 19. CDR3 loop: CASISSGTGAFEMNEQFF. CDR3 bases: TGTGCCAGCATCTCTTCCGGGACAGGGGCTTTCGAGATGAATGAGCAGTTCTTC.

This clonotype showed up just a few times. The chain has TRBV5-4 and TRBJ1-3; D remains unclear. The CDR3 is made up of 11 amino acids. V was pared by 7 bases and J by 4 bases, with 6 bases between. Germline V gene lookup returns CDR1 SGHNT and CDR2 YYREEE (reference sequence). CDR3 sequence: CASQQGNTIYF. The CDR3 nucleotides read TGTGCCAGCCAGCAAGGAAACACCATATATTTT.

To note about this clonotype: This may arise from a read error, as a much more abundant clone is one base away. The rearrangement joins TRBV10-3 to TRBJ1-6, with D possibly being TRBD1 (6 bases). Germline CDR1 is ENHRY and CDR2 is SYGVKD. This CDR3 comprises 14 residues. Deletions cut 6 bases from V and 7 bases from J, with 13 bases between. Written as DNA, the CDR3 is TGTGCCATCAGCTATGACAGGAAAAATTCACCCCTCCACTTT. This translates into CAISYDRKNSPLHF.

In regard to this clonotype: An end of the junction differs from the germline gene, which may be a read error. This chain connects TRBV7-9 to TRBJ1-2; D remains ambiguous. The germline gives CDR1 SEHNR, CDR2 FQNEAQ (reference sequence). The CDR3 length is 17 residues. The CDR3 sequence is CAGSSVNESRKTYGYTF. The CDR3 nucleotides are TGTGCCGGCAGCTCGGTAAATGAATCTCGAAAGACCTATGGCTACACCTTC.

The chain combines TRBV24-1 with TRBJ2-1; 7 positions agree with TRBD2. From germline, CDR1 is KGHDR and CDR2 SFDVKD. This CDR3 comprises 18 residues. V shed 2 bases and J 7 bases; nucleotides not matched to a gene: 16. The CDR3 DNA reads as TGTGCCACCAGTGATTCCCGGACAAGCGGGATAGGTCTGAATGAGCAGTTCTTC. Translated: CATSDSRTSGIGLNEQFF.

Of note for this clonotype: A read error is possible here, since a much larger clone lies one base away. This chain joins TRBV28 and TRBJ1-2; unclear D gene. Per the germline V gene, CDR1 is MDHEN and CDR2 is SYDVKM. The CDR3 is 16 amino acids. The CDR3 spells CGSRICDSRKTYDYTF. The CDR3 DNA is TGTGGCAGTCGCATATGTGATAGCCGAAAGACCTATGACTACACCTTC.

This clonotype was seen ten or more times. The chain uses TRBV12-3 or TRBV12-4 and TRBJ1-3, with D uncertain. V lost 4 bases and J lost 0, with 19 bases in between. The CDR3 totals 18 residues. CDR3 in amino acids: CASSWSLARPFSGNTIYF. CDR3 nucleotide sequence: TGTGCCAGCAGTTGGTCCCTCGCCAGGCCCTTCTCTGGAAACACCATATATTTT.

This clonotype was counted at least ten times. The CDR3 coding sequence is TGTGCCAGCAGAAGTCCGGGACAGGGCGTCTATGGCTACACCTTC. Protein sequence: CASRSPGQGVYGYTF. The chain carries TRBV11-2 and TRBJ1-2; 9 bases line up with TRBD1. Germline CDR1 is SGHAT and CDR2 is FQNNGV. The CDR3 spans 15 residues. Germline trimming cut 6 bases from V and 4 bases from J; bases unmatched to any gene: 9.

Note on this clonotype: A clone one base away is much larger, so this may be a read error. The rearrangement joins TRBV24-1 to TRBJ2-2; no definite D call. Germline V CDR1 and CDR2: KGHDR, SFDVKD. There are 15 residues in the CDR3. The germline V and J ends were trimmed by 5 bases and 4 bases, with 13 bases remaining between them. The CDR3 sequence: CATSGPDSTTGELFF. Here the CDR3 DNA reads TGTGCCACCAGTGGACCAGACTCAACCACCGGGGAGCTGTTTTTT.

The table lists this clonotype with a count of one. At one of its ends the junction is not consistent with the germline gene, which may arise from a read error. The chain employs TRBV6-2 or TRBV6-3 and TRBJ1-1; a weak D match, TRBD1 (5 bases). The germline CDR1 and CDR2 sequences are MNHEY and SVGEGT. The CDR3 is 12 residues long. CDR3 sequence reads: CAIQGRFAEASF. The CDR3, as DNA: TGTGCCATCCAGGGAAGGTTCGCTGAAGCTTCCTTT.

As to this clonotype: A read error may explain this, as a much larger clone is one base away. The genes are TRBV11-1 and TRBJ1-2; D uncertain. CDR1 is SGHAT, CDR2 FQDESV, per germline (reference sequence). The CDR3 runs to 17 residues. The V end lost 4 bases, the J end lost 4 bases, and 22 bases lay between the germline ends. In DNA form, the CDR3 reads TGTGCCAGCAGCTGGTATTTTAAGTCTGGAAAGACCTATGGCTACACCTTC. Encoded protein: CASSWYFKSGKTYGYTF. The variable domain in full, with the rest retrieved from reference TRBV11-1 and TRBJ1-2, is EAEVAQSPRYKITEKSQAVAFWCDPISGHATLYWYRQILGQGPELLVQFQDESVVDDSQLPKDRFSAERLKGVDSTLKIQPAELGDSAMYLCASSWYFKSGKTYGYTFGSGTRLTVV.

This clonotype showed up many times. Here the CDR3 reads CASSWDSDLYGYTF. The CDR3 DNA reads as TGTGCCAGCAGCTGGGACAGCGATCTCTATGGCTACACCTTC. The rearrangement joins TRBV5-4 to TRBJ1-2; 7 nucleotides align to TRBD1. The germline V gene encodes CDR1 SGHNT and CDR2 YYREEE (reference sequence). This CDR3 has 14 amino acids. V was clipped by 3 bases and J by 4 bases; unmatched bases: 6.

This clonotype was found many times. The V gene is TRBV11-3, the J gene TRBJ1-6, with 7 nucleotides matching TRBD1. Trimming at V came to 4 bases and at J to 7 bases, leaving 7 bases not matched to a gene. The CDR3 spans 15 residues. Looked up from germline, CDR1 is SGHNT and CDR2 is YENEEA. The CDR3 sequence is CASSSGTVWNSPLHF. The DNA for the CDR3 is TGTGCCAGCAGCTCCGGGACAGTATGGAATTCACCCCTCCACTTT.

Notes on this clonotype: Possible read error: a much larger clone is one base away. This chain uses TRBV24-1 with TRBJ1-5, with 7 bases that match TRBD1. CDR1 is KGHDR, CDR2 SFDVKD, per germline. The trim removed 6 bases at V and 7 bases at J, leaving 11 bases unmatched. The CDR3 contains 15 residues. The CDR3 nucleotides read TGTGCCACCAGTAAGAATACAGGGGTAGGGCAGCCCCAGCATTTT. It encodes CATSKNTGVGQPQHF.

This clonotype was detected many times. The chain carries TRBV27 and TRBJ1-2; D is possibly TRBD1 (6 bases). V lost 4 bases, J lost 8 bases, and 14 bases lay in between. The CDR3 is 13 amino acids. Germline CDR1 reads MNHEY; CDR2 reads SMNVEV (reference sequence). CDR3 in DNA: TGTGCCAGCAGTTCGGGGGGCTCGGGGGGCTACACCTTC. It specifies CASSSGGSGGYTF.

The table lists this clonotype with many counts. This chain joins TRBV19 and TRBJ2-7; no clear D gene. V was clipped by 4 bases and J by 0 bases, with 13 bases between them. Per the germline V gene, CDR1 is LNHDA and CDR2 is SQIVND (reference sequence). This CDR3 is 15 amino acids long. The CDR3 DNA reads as TGTGCCAGTAGTAAGGACGGAGAGAGCTCCTACGAGCAGTACTTC. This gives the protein CASSKDGESSYEQYF.

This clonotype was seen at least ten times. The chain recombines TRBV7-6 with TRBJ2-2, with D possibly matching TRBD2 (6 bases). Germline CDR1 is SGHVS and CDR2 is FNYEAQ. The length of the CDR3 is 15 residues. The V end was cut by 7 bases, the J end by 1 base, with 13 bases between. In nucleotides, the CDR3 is TGTGCCAGCACCGCTGGCGGGAAGAACACCGGGGAGCTGTTTTTT. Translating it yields CASTAGGKNTGELFF.

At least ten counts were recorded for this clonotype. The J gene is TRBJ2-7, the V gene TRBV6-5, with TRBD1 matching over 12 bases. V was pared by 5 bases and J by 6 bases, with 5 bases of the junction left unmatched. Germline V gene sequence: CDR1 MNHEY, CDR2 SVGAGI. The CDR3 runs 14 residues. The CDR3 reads CASSPGQGAPEQYF. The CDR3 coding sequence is TGTGCCAGCAGTCCGGGACAGGGGGCTCCCGAGCAGTACTTC.

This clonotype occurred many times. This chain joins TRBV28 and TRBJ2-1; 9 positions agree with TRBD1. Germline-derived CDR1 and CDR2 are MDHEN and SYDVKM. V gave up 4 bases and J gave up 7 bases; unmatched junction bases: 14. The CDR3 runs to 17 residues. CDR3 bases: TGTGCCAGCAGTTCACTCCGTACAGGGGGCGATGGAAATGAGCAGTTCTTC. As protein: CASSSLRTGGDGNEQFF.

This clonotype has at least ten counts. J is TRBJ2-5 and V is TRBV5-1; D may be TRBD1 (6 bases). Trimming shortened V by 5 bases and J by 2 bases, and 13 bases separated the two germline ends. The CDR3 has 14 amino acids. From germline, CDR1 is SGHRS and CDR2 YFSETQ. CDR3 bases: TGCGCCAGCAGGAGGGGGAGCAATCAAGAGACCCAGTACTTC. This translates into CASRRGSNQETQYF.

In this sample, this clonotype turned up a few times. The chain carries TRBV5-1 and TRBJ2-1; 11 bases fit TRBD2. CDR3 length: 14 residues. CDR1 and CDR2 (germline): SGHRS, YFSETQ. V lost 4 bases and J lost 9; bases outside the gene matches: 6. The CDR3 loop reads CASSLGLAAGEQFF. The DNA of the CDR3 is TGCGCCAGCAGCCTGGGACTAGCGGCGGGTGAGCAGTTCTTC.

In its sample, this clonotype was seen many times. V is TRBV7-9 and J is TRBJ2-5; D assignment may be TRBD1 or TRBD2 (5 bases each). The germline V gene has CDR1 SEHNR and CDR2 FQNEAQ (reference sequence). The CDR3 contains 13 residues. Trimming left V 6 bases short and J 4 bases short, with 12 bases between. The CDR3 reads CASRKMGVETQYF. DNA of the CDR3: TGTGCCAGCAGAAAAATGGGGGTAGAGACCCAGTACTTC. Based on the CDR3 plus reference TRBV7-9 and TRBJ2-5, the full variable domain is DTGVSQNPRHKITKRGQNVTFRCDPISEHNRLYWYRQTLGQGPEFLTYFQNEAQLEKSRLLSDRFSAERPKGSFSTLEIQRTEQGDSAMYLCASRKMGVETQYFGPGTRLLVL.

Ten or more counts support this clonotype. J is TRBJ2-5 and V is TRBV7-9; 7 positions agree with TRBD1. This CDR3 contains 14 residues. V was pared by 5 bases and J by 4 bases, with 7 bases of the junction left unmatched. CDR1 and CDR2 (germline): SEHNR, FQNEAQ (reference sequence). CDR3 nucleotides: TGTGCCAGCAGCCAAGGGGGCGCGGGAGAGACCCAGTACTTC. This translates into CASSQGGAGETQYF. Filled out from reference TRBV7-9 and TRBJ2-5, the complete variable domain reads DTGVSQNPRHKITKRGQNVTFRCDPISEHNRLYWYRQTLGQGPEFLTYFQNEAQLEKSRLLSDRFSAERPKGSFSTLEIQRTEQGDSAMYLCASSQGGAGETQYFGPGTRLLVL.